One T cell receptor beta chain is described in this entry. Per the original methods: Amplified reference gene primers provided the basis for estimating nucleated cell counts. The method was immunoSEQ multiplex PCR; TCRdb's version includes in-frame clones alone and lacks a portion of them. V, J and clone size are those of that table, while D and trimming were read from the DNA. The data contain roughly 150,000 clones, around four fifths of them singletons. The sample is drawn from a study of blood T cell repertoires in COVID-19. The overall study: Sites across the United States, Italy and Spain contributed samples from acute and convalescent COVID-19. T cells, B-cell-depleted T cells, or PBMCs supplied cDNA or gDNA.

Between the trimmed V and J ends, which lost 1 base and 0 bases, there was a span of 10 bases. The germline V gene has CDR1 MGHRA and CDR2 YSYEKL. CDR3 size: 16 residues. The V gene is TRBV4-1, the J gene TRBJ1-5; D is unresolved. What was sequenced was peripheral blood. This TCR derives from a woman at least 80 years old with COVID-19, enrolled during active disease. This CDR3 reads CASSQVSDYSNQPQHF. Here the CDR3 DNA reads TGCGCCAGCAGCCAAGTGAGCGACTATAGCAATCAGCCCCAGCATTTT.